One and the same sample provided the 26 T cell receptor beta chains below, sequenced in a study of blood T cell repertoires in COVID-19. Assay: immunoSEQ multiplex PCR; the TCRdb copy retains only in-frame clones and omits some. The table has fewer than 250,000 clones, approximately 90% seen once. The sequenced sample was peripheral blood. Every receptor here comes from a man in his forties or fifties with COVID-19, enrolled during active disease.

The chain is built from TRBV7-8 and TRBJ1-3; D possibly corresponds to TRBD1 (6 bases). Between the trimmed V and J ends, which lost 5 bases and 0 bases, there was a span of 14 bases. This CDR3 region has 16 residues. The V gene's germline CDR1 is SGHVS and CDR2 FQNEAQ. CDR3 nucleotides: TGTGCCAGCAGCGAGGGGGGGGCGGCCTCTGGAAACACCATATATTTT. Its translation: CASSEGGAASGNTIYF.

The rearrangement uses TRBV29-1 and TRBJ2-1; possibly TRBD2 for D (6 bases). V was trimmed by 7 bases and J by 4 bases, leaving 17 bases between them. Germline CDR1 is SQVTM and CDR2 is ANQGSEA. This CDR3 is built from 14 residues. CDR3 protein: CSEAGGSEYNEQFF. The CDR3 DNA sequence: TGCAGCGAAGCGGGTGGGAGTGAGTACAATGAGCAGTTCTTC.

The V call is TRBV18, the J call TRBJ2-2; 11 bases are shared with TRBD1. Germline assignment: CDR1 KGHSH and CDR2 LQKENI. The V and J ends lost 5 bases and 2 bases, in that order; junction bases with no gene match: 10. The CDR3 has 18 residues. CDR3 in DNA: TGTGCCAGCTCAACAAACCCAGGACAGGGGGCAAACACCGGGGAGCTGTTTTTT. It translates to CASSTNPGQGANTGELFF.

The chain couples TRBV5-1 to TRBJ2-7; the D gene is possibly TRBD2 (5 bases). Germline CDR1 is SGHRS and CDR2 is YFSETQ. V was cut by 2 bases and J by 3 bases, with 6 bases left in between. This CDR3 spans 12 amino acids. CDR3 amino acids: CASSFSDYEQYF. For the CDR3, the DNA is TGCGCCAGCAGCTTTAGCGACTACGAGCAGTACTTC.

The chain links TRBV9 to TRBJ2-3; weak D call: TRBD2 (5 bases). V was clipped by 0 bases and J by 0 bases, with 8 bases between them. Per the germline V gene, CDR1 is SGDLS and CDR2 is YYNGEE. The CDR3 totals 15 residues. CDR3 bases: TGTGCCAGCAGCGTAGGAGGGCTGAGCACAGATACGCAGTATTTT. It encodes CASSVGGLSTDTQYF.

The chain employs TRBV5-8 and TRBJ2-6; 8 nucleotides match TRBD1. The CDR3 spans 16 residues. V trimming: 2 bases; J trimming: 3 bases; junction bases outside the gene matches: 4. Germline CDR1 is SGHTS and CDR2 is YDEGEE. The CDR3 DNA is TGTGCCAGCAGCTTATACGGACAGGGTGGGGCCAACGTCCTGACTTTC. Its translation: CASSLYGQGGANVLTF.

The rearrangement joins TRBV29-1 to TRBJ2-5, with D possibly TRBD1 on 5 matching bases. Trimming cost V 7 bases and J 2 bases, with 14 bases left between them. This CDR3 has 13 amino acids. The V gene's germline CDR1 is SQVTM and CDR2 ANQGSEA. The DNA for the CDR3 is TGCAGCGGGGGCTTGAGGCTGCAAGAGACCCAGTACTTC. Its translation: CSGGLRLQETQYF.

V usage is TRBV5-1 and J usage is TRBJ1-2; D unclear. The length of the CDR3 is 16 residues. With 0 bases removed from V and 4 bases from J, the gap between germline ends came to 16 bases. Germline V gene data show CDR1 as SGHRS and CDR2 as YFSETQ. Here the CDR3 reads CASSLDAVGSFYGYTF. The CDR3 nucleotides are TGCGCCAGCAGCTTGGATGCTGTGGGCAGTTTCTATGGCTACACCTTC.

The rearrangement links TRBV6-5 to TRBJ1-2; D unclear. This CDR3 contains 14 residues. V lost 6 bases and J lost 0, with 11 bases in between. The V gene's germline CDR1 is MNHEY and CDR2 SVGAGI. CDR3 in amino acids: CASSQQRANYGYTF. The CDR3 DNA reads as TGTGCCAGCAGCCAACAGAGGGCTAACTATGGCTACACCTTC.

This clone came up once. The V and J genes are TRBV5-1 and TRBJ1-1; TRBD1 agrees at 10 bases. Germline trimming cut 3 bases from V and 8 bases from J; bases unmatched to any gene: 10. This CDR3 region has 15 residues. Germline V lookup: CDR1 SGHRS, CDR2 YFSETQ. CDR3 nucleotides: TGCGCCAGCAGCTCTATACGGGGGACAGGGGTCGAAGCTTTCTTT. This encodes CASSSIRGTGVEAFF.

This rearrangement joins TRBV2 to TRBJ2-1; TRBD1 aligns across 9 bases. CDR1 and CDR2 (germline): SNHLY, FYNNEI. The ends lost 5 bases at V and 8 bases at J; junction bases unmatched: 7. The CDR3 consists of 14 residues. The DNA for the CDR3 is TGTGCCAGCAGTTCGGGACAGGGAGGCTATGAGCAGTTCTTC. Its translation: CASSSGQGGYEQFF. The whole variable domain, remainder taken from reference TRBV2 and TRBJ2-1, is EPEVTQTPSHQVTQMGQEVILRCVPISNHLYFYWYRQILGQKVEFLVSFYNNEISEKSEIFDDQFSVERPDGSNFTLKIRSTKLEDSAMYFCASSSGQGGYEQFFGPGTRLTVL.

The chain uses TRBV3-1 (or the pseudogene TRBV3-2) and TRBJ2-2; D possibly corresponds to TRBD1 (6 bases). Trimming shortened V by 3 bases and J by 4 bases, and 9 bases separated the two germline ends. CDR1 and CDR2 (germline): LGHDT, YNNKEL (reference sequence). This CDR3 contains 14 residues. Written as DNA, the CDR3 is TGTGCCAGCAGCCAGGCAGGGGCCACCGGGGAGCTGTTTTTT. This sequence encodes CASSQAGATGELFF.

The chain links TRBV5-8 to TRBJ2-7; no definite D call. Trimming pared 4 bases from V and 9 bases from J, leaving 11 bases between. The germline V gene encodes CDR1 SGHTS and CDR2 YDEGEE. The CDR3 extends over 11 amino acids. The DNA for the CDR3 is TGTGCCAGCAGCCCCCGAGTGAGGCAGTACTTC. This codes for CASSPRVRQYF.

This chain joins TRBV7-2 and TRBJ1-5, with TRBD1 identical over 9 bases. After removal of 3 bases from V and 5 bases from J, the junction contained 5 bases not matched to a gene. There are 15 residues in the CDR3. CDR1 is SGHTA, CDR2 FQGNSA, per germline. The CDR3 reads CASSLRWDRDQPQHF. The CDR3 nucleotides are TGTGCCAGCAGCTTGCGTTGGGACAGGGATCAGCCCCAGCATTTT.

This chain uses TRBV6-1 with TRBJ2-7; D may be TRBD2 (5 bases). V was cut by 3 bases and J by 6 bases, with 12 bases left in between. From germline, CDR1 is MNHNS and CDR2 SASEGT. The CDR3 runs to 13 residues. The CDR3 reads CASSEDWAFEQYF. The DNA for the CDR3 is TGTGCCAGCAGTGAGGACTGGGCCTTCGAGCAGTACTTC.

The gene calls are TRBV7-2 and TRBJ2-7; TRBD2 might be the D (5 bases). CDR3 length equals 15 residues. Trimming stripped 5 bases from V and 1 base from J, with 15 bases between. The germline V gene has CDR1 SGHTA and CDR2 FQGNSA. The CDR3 coding sequence is TGTGCCAGCAGCCCCTCGGCGGGCAAATCCTACGAGCAGTACTTC. Protein: CASSPSAGKSYEQYF.

The sample holds a few counts of this clone. The gene calls are TRBV29-1 and TRBJ1-5, with 9 positions matching TRBD1. V lost 7 bases, J lost 7 bases, and 5 bases stayed unmatched. The CDR3 consists of 12 residues. Per the germline V gene, CDR1 is SQVTM and CDR2 is ANQGSEA. CDR3 coding DNA: TGCAGCGCCCGGACAGGGGACCAGCCCCAGCATTTT. Its protein product is CSARTGDQPQHF.

V and J are TRBV10-2 and TRBJ1-4, with a tentative D call TRBD1 (6 bases). The CDR3 contains 15 residues. Germline V gives CDR1 WSHSY, CDR2 SAAADI. V gave up 3 bases and J gave up 8 bases, with 16 bases separating them. The CDR3 sequence: CASSDPFRGWEKLFF. CDR3 nucleotides: TGCGCCAGCAGTGACCCCTTCAGGGGTTGGGAAAAACTGTTTTTT.

The chain carries TRBV11-3 and TRBJ2-3; TRBD2 matches 9 bases. The CDR3 is made up of 16 amino acids. V was clipped by 7 bases and J by 4 bases; unmatched bases: 12. Germline CDR1 is SGHNT and CDR2 is YENEEA. DNA of the CDR3: TGTGCCAGCAAGGGCGGGAGGGCCGGCGGGGCAGATACGCAGTATTTT. The encoded protein is CASKGGRAGGADTQYF.

The chain couples TRBV4-1 to TRBJ1-2; D unclear. V lost 0 bases to trimming and J lost 0 bases, with 14 bases between them. The CDR3 contains 17 residues. The V gene's germline CDR1 is MGHRA and CDR2 YSYEKL. CDR3 in DNA: TGCGCCAGCAGCCAAGAAGGAACCGGGGTATCTAACTATGGCTACACCTTC. Translation gives CASSQEGTGVSNYGYTF.

The V call is TRBV7-6, the J call TRBJ2-1; D unclear. The CDR3 has 15 amino acids. Trimming removed 2 bases at V and 6 bases at J, with 14 bases between. Germline CDR1 and CDR2: SGHVS and FNYEAQ. The CDR3 nucleotides read TGTGCCAGCAGCTTATCCGCCTCTAGAACCAATGAGCAGTTCTTC. Its protein is CASSLSASRTNEQFF.

The chain couples TRBV7-9 to TRBJ1-3; D is uncertain. V lost 0 bases and J 0 bases, leaving 6 bases between the germline ends. CDR1 is SEHNR, CDR2 FQNEAQ, per germline (reference sequence). CDR3 length equals 15 residues. CDR3 loop: CASSLAQVSGNTIYF. Here the CDR3 DNA reads TGTGCCAGCAGCTTAGCGCAGGTCTCTGGAAACACCATATATTTT.

As concerns this clone: A junction boundary mismatches the germline segment, possibly from a read error. This chain uses TRBV9 with TRBJ1-5; perhaps TRBD1 as D (5 bases). CDR1 is SGDLS, CDR2 YYNGEE, per germline. The CDR3 is made up of 15 amino acids. Written as DNA, the CDR3 is TGCGCCAGCAGCGGGGGGGGAGGTAGCAATCAGCCCCAGCATTTT. Translating gives CASSGGGGSNQPQHF.

The V call is TRBV30, the J call TRBJ2-1; 8 nucleotides line up with TRBD2. Germline assignment: CDR1 GTSNPN and CDR2 SVGIG (reference sequence). The V gene end was trimmed by 6 bases and the J gene end by 6 bases; junction bases not matched to a gene: 19. The CDR3 is 17 residues long. CDR3 residues: CACGGGGAAGVGNEQFF. CDR3 in DNA: TGTGCCTGCGGAGGGGGGGGCGCAGCGGGAGTGGGCAATGAGCAGTTCTTC.

This clone was counted a single time. The DNA of the CDR3 is TGCGCCAGCAGCATACGGGGGGGCGTTGCAGATACGCAGTATTTT. Residues: CASSIRGGVADTQYF. The chain is built from TRBV5-1 and TRBJ2-3; 8 nucleotides line up with TRBD2. Losses at the gene ends were 4 bases for V and 4 bases for J; bases not matched to a gene: 8. Looked up from germline, CDR1 is SGHRS and CDR2 is YFSETQ. This CDR3 is built from 15 residues.

The rearrangement joins TRBV9 to TRBJ1-4; tentative D call: TRBD1 (5 bases). This CDR3 contains 14 residues. The germline V gene encodes CDR1 SGDLS and CDR2 YYNGEE. Trimming shortened V by 4 bases and J by 3 bases, and 10 bases separated the two germline ends. CDR3 sequence reads: CASSSGQPNEKLFF. CDR3 coding DNA: TGTGCCAGCAGCTCCGGACAACCTAATGAAAAACTGTTTTTT.